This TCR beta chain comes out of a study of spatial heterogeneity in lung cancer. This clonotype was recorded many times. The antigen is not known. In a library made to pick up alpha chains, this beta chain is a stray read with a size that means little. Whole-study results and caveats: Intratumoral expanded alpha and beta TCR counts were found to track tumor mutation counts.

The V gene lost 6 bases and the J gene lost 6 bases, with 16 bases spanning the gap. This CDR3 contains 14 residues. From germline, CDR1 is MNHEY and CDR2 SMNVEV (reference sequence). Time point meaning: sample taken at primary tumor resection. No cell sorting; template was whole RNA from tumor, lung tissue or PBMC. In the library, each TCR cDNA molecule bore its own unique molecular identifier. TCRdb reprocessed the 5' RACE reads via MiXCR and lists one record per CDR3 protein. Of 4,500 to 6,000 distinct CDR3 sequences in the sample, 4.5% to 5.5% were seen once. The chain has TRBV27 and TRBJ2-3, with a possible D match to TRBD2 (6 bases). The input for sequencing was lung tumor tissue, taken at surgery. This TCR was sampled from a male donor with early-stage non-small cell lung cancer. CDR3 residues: CASSQRRGWDTQYF. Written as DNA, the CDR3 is TGTGCCAGCAGCCAGAGGAGGGGTTGGGATACGCAGTATTTT.